This T cell receptor (beta chain) emerged from a study of identical twins. One entry per CDR3 protein results from TCRdb running MiXCR on the 5' RACE reads. The profile shows roughly 250,000 distinct CDR3 sequences, around 6.6% of them singletons. The sample holds a few counts of this clonotype. The CDR3 contains 15 residues. Germline CDR1 reads SGDLS; CDR2 reads YYNGEE. V was cut by 4 bases and J by 7 bases, with 15 bases left in between. This sample was also put to use in a study of yellow fever vaccine responses in identical twins.

V is TRBV9 and J is TRBJ1-6, with D perhaps matching TRBD1 (5 bases). The sequencing sample was made of memory (CD45RO+) T cells sorted from blood. The clonotype originates from a woman between 18 and 30 years old in good health. Here the CDR3 reads CASSPEGAGNSPLHF. The CDR3 DNA sequence: TGTGCCAGCAGCCCCGAAGGGGCAGGAAATTCACCCCTCCACTTT.